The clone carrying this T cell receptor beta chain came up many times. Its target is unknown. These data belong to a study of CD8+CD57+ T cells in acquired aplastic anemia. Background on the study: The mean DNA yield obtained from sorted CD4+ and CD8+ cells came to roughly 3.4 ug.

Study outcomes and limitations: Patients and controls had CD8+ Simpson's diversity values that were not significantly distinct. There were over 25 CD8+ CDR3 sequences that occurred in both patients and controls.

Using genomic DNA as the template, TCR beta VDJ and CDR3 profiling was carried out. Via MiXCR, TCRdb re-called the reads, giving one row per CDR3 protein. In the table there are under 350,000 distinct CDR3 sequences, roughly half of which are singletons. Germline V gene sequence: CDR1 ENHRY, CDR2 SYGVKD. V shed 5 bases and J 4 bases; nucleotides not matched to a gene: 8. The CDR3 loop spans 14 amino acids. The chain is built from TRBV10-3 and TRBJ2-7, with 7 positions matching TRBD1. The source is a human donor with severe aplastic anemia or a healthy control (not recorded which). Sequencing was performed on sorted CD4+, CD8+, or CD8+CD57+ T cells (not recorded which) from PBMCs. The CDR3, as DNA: TGTGCCATCAGTTACAGGGGTACCGGATACGAGCAGTACTTC. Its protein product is CAISYRGTGYEQYF.